The entry that follows covers one T cell receptor beta chain sequence. This clone's antigen is unknown. Per-nucleotide qualities are absent, and no much larger clonotype sits a single base away. The germline V gene yields MNHNS for CDR1 and SASEGT for CDR2. Trimming leaves V shorter by 8 bases and J shorter by 0 bases, with the junction holding 17 bases beyond the gene matches. The CDR3 has 19 amino acids, counting the end cysteine and phenylalanine. Just the 57-base CDR3 DNA is kept, in frame starting at base 1. High-throughput TCR beta sequencing profiled peripheral blood CD8+ and CD4+ T cells from healthy donors, Susac syndrome patients and multiple sclerosis patients. Treatment-naive patients with stable or active relapsing-remitting disease fulfilling revised McDonald criteria were used as multiple sclerosis controls. CD8+ TEMRA cells were enriched by FACS, while bulk CD8+ and CD4+ T cells were purified by magnetic negative isolation. Blood was drawn into EDTA tubes, processed within 24 hours, and PBMCs were isolated by density gradient centrifugation. PBMCs intended for TCR sequencing were cryopreserved in liquid nitrogen and thawed later in a water bath at 37 degrees C. The sorted or isolated CD4+, CD8+ and CD8+ TEMRA cells reached a purity of at least 90%.

This sample is drawn from a study of CD8 T cells in Susac syndrome (dated 2019 in TCRdb). Describing the broader study: Whether CD8+ T cell activation and differentiation in Susac syndrome was antigen driven was tested using repertoire sequencing. Clonality of the CD8+ T cell repertoire was compared between more than 10 healthy donors, roughly 14 Susac syndrome patients and under 19 multiple sclerosis patients. Findings and caveats that apply to the study as a whole: The study acknowledged that relatively few individuals were included in the TCR sequencing and HLA analysis.

RNA was extracted using the RNeasy kit, and about 0.45 to 1 ug of the RNA was reverse transcribed with random hexamers. TCR beta CDR3 regions were amplified with the immunoSEQ multiplex PCR assay covering 54 Vbeta and 13 Jbeta segments. PCR amplification bias was corrected by using a synthetic template baseline for primer optimization and computational correction. The authors' pipeline ran thus. Reads were assigned to V, D and J genes according to IMGT and analyzed in immunoSEQ Analyzer, with only productive sequences retained. Clonality was calculated as one minus the Shannon entropy normalized by log2 of the number of productive unique sequences. For each patient and control, public and private clones were evaluated within the 100 most prevalent clones. A clone was defined as Susac-specific if it was absent from the healthy and MS cohorts, from 1052 published viral clones and from other ImmuneACCESS disease sequences. TCRdb reprocessing: public reads trimmed at Q25 with fastp, clones called with MiXCR, in-frame beta chains kept. One record per CDR3 amino acid sequence lists the most common genes and DNA. The V and J calls come from TCRdb's annotation, not from the publication. The sample table holds some 300,000 distinct CDR3 sequences, of which roughly 85% were seen once. The top ten clonotypes cover around 0.22% of the sample.

Sequenced: CD8+ T cells from PBMCs. This chain is built from TRBV6-1 and TRBJ2-2; TRBD2 agrees with 8 junctional bases. This TCR was recovered from a human donor with multiple sclerosis. The nucleotides are TGTGCCAGCGCGGGACGACGAACGAGCGGGAGTCCGAACACCGGGGAGCTGTTTTTT. Its protein reads: CASAGRRTSGSPNTGELFF.